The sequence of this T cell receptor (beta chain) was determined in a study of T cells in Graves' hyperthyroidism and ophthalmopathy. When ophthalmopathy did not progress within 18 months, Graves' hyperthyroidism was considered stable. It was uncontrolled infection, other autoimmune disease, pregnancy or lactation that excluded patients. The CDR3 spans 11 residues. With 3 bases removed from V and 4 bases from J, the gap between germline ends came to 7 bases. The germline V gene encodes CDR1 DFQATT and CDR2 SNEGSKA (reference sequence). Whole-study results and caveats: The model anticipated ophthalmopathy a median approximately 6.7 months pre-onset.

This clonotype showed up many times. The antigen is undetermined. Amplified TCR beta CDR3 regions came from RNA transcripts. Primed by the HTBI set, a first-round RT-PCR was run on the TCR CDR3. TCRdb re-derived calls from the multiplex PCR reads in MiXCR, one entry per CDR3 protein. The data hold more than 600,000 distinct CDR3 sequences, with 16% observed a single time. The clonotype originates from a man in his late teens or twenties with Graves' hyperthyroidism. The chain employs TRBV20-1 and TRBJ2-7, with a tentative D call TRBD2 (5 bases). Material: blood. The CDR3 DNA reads TGCAGTGCTAGTACGGGGTACGAGCAGTACTTC. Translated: CSASTGYEQYF.